This T cell receptor beta chain comes out of a study of prognosis after radiotherapy for stage I lung cancer. Whole-study results and caveats: Samples before stereotactic body radiation therapy had more unique TCR clones (median approximately 9,600 versus 7,200).

Researchers used two-round multiplex PCR to amplify TCR beta CDR3 starting from genomic DNA. Primers (each specific to one TRBV or TRBJ gene) were used in first-round PCR. One entry per CDR3 protein, called by TCRdb with MiXCR from the multiplex PCR reads. The table has about 26,000 distinct CDR3 sequences, approximately 31% seen once. At least ten counts were recorded for this clonotype. The antigen remains undetermined. The V and J ends lost 1 base and 7 bases respectively, with 17 bases between them. From germline, CDR1 is SGHTA and CDR2 FQGNSA. The CDR3 length is 16 residues. The starting material was PBMCs, obtained before or after stereotactic body radiation therapy (not recorded which). This TCR was recovered from a donor over 45 with non-small cell lung cancer. The chain recombines TRBV7-2 with TRBJ2-1, with D unresolved. This CDR3 is CASSLGFRVLGNEQFF. The CDR3, as DNA: TGTGCCAGCAGCTTAGGGTTCCGGGTCCTTGGGAATGAGCAGTTCTTC.